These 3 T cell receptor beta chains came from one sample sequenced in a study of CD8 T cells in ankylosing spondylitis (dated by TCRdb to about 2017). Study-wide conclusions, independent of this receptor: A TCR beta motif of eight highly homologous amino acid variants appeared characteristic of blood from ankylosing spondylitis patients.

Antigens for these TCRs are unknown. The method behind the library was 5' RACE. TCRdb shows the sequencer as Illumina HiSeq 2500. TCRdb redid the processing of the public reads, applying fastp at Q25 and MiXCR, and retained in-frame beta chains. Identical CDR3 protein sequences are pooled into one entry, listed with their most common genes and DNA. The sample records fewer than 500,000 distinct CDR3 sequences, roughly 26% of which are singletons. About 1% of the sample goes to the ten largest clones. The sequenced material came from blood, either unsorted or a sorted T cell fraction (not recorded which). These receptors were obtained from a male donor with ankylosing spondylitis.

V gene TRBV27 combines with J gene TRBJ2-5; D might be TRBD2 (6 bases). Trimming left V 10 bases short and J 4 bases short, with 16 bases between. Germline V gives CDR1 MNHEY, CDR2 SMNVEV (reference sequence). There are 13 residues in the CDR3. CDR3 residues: CATYSRERETQYF. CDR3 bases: TGTGCCACCTACTCCCGGGAGAGAGAGACCCAGTACTTC.

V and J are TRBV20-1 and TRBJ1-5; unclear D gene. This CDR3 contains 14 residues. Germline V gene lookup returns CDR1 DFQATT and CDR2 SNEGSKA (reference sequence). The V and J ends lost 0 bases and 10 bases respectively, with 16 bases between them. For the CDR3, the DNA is TGCAGTGCTAGAGATTCAGGCGCAATCAGCCCCCAGCATTTT. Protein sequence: CSARDSGAISPQHF.

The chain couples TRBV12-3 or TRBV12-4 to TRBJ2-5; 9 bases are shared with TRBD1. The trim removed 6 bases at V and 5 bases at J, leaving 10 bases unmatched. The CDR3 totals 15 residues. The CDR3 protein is CASSRGGQGTETQYF. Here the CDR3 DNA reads TGTGCCAGCAGCCGAGGAGGACAGGGGACGGAGACCCAGTACTTC.